This T cell receptor beta chain was captured by sequencing in a study of shared clonotypes between healthy human individuals. For sorted subsets, roughly 200 ng DNA per replicate equaled 30,000 or so T cell genomes. The method was immunoSEQ multiplex PCR; TCRdb's version includes in-frame clones alone and lacks a portion of them. The table includes 1.4 million to 1.5 million clones, around 97% detected once. The V segment lost 0 bases and the J segment 0 bases; nucleotides outside the gene matches: 2. The CDR3 spans 17 residues. In germline, CDR1 is SGDLS, CDR2 YYNGEE. Sequenced input: naive CD4+ T cells sorted from blood. The subset here: CD45RA+ positively selected. This TCR was recovered from a man aged 25 to 40 in good health. The chain employs TRBV9 and TRBJ2-6; 8 bases line up with TRBD1. CDR3 DNA: TGTGCCAGCAGCGTAGGACAGGGGATCTCTGGGGCCAACGTCCTGACTTTC. As protein: CASSVGQGISGANVLTF.